The source of this T cell receptor beta chain is a study of T-cell reconstitution after alpha-beta-depleted transplantation in children. Study-wide results and caveats: Newly made T cells mostly supplied T-cell counts and diversity one year after transplant. About two months after transplant, alpha-beta T cells reportedly came from several hundred expanded graft clones. Day-60 TCRbeta diversity that was high in some patients was derived from surviving recipient T cells and thymic progenitors.

Unique molecular identifiers were used to barcode this TCRbeta library. MiXCR, applied by TCRdb to the PCR reads, yields one record per CDR3 protein. The repertoire has 700,000 to 950,000 distinct CDR3 sequences, around 15% of them found once; the top ten carry approximately 5%. Trimming removed 2 bases from V and 3 bases from J, with 4 bases in between. The germline V gene encodes CDR1 DFQATT and CDR2 SNEGSKA (reference sequence). The CDR3 spans 12 residues. A word on this clonotype: Its cognate antigen is unknown.

This rearrangement joins TRBV20-1 to TRBJ1-4, with D hard to call. Sample: PBMCs, mostly from graft donor cells, taken 360 days after TCRalphabeta/CD19-depleted stem cell transplant. This receptor was obtained from a male patient younger than 18 who had a stem cell transplant for acute lymphoblastic leukemia, so the T cells may come from the graft donor. CDR3 residues: CSARMPNEKLFF. CDR3 DNA: TGCAGTGCTAGAATGCCTAATGAAAAACTGTTTTTT.